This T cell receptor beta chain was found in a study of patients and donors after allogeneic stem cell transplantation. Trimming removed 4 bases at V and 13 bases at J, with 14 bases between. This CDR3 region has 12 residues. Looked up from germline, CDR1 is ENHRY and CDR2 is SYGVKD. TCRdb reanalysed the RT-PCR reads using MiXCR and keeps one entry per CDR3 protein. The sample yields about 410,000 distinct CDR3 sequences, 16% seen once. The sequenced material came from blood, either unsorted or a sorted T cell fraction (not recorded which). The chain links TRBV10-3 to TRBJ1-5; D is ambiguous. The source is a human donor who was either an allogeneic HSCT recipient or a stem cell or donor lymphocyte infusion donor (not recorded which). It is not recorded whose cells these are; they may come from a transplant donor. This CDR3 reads CAISGPGGLQHF. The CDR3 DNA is TGTGCCATCAGTGGACCGGGTGGCCTACAGCATTTT.